The following is a T cell receptor (beta chain) sequence with its context. Its antigen is still unknown. Trimming shortened V by 0 bases and J by 2 bases, and 8 bases separated the two germline ends. This CDR3 is 15 amino acids long. The data were obtained in a study of vaccination and CD4 T cells after COVID-19. Cultured CD4+ T-cell DNA underwent Oncomine TCR Beta short-read sequencing. The authors extracted genomic DNA from cultured CD4+ T cells. TCRdb ran MiXCR on the PCR reads and lists one entry per CDR3 protein. Counted here are roughly 20,000 distinct CDR3 sequences, 45% to 50% occurring once; the ten biggest clones make up approximately 9%. The treatment was: roughly ten-day PBMC culture with coronavirus spike peptide pools or control peptides (ViraFEST assay). Study-wide results and caveats: Median counts of SARS-CoV-2-reactive clonotypes increased from 21 to 38; this difference was not significant.

The clonotype was recovered from a human donor who had recovered from COVID-19. What was sequenced was CD4+ T cells from blood, cultured in vitro. The genes are TRBV12-3 or TRBV12-4 and TRBJ1-3; D is unclear. The CDR3 DNA reads TGTGCCAGCAGTTTAGCGCTTGGGGCTGGAAACACCATATATTTT. This translates into CASSLALGAGNTIYF.